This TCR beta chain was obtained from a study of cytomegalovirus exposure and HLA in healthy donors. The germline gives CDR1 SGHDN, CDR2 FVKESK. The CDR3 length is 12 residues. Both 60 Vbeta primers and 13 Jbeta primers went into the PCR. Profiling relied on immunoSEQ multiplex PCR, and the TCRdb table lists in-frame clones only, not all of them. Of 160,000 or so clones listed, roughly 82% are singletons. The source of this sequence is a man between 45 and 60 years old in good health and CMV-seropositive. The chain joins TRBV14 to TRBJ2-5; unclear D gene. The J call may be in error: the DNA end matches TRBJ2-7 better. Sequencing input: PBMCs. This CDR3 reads CASSQSSYEQYF. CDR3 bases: TGTGCCAGCAGCCAGTCTTCCTACGAGCAGTACTTC.